This is a list of T cell receptor beta chains from one sample in a study of monozygotic twins with inflammatory bowel disease. TCRdb reprocessed the 5' RACE reads; each CDR3 protein has one entry and no DNA is given. This repertoire includes 140,000 to 150,000 distinct CDR3 sequences. The sequencing input was blood. The receptors come from a human donor with ulcerative colitis or Crohn's disease, or a healthy co-twin of an affected twin (not recorded which). Both conserved end residues are part of each CDR3. Each record gives: J gene, V gene, CDR3 protein.

J: TRBJ1-2; V: TRBV27; CDR3: CASSRLGGPNYGYTF
J: TRBJ1-2; V: TRBV6-5; CDR3: CASSYGATGYGYTF
J: TRBJ2-5; V: TRBV10-3; CDR3: CAISEQAQTQYF
J: TRBJ1-1; V: TRBV5-1; CDR3: CASSLGQGGNTEAFF
J: TRBJ2-3; V: TRBV30; CDR3: CAWSRGGQADTQYF
J: TRBJ1-3; V: TRBV5-1; CDR3: CASSRDSGNTIYF
J: TRBJ1-3; V: TRBV28; CDR3: CASSVPTGAGNTIYF
J: TRBJ1-2; V: TRBV5-1; CDR3: CASSLQAHYGYTF
J: TRBJ1-5; V: TRBV5-1; CDR3: CASSVGGGGQPQHF
J: TRBJ2-5; V: TRBV3-1; CDR3: CASSQVVGGQETQYF
J: TRBJ2-7; V: TRBV7-2; CDR3: CASSLGTSGRVYEQYF
J: TRBJ2-2; V: TRBV10-2; CDR3: CATEKGLAGGPSTGELFF
J: TRBJ2-3; V: TRBV7-2; CDR3: CASSQFSTDTQYF